The clone carrying this T cell receptor beta chain was detected once. Per the original methods: Estimates of nucleated cell counts were drawn from the amplification of reference gene primers. Repertoires were generated with immunoSEQ multiplex PCR, while TCRdb's copy carries only in-frame clones and drops some. The V and J calls and clone size come from that table; D and trimming were worked out from the DNA. The sample shows about 250,000 clones, about four fifths of them seen only once. This entry comes from a study of blood T cell repertoires in COVID-19. Study as a whole: Acute-phase and convalescent COVID-19 samples originated in the United States, Italy and Spain. PBMCs, B-cell-depleted T cells, or T cells were the source of the cDNA or gDNA that made up the material.

Deletions cut 6 bases from V and 6 bases from J, with 14 bases between. In germline, CDR1 is WNHNN, CDR2 SYGVQD (reference sequence). The CDR3 is 14 amino acids. The sample was peripheral blood. This TCR was recovered from a man older than 75 with acute or convalescent COVID-19. This chain joins TRBV10-1 and TRBJ2-2; tentatively, D is TRBD1 (5 bases). CDR3 region: CASRNQGFPGELFF. The DNA for the CDR3 is TGCGCCAGCAGGAACCAGGGATTTCCCGGGGAGCTGTTTTTT.